A selection of T cell receptor beta chains follows, all from one sample in a study of blood T cell repertoires in COVID-19. Assay: immunoSEQ multiplex PCR; the TCRdb copy retains only in-frame clones and omits some. The sample lists around 160,000 clones; 80% to 95% were seen once. Sequencing input: peripheral blood. Receptors originate from an older woman with COVID-19, enrolled during active disease. The CDR3 runs from the conserved cysteine through the conserved F or W. A D gene is named only where the DNA matches it firmly. Clone size appears in some rows only: once, few, many, or a class for an expanded clone.

TRBV7-2	TRBD2	TRBJ2-2	NA	CASSLDSGGAPRELFF	TGTGCCAGCAGCTTAGATAGCGGGGGGGCCCCCCGGGAGCTGTTTTTT
TRBV5-5	TRBD1	TRBJ1-4	NA	CASSWGGTADEKLFF	TGTGCCAGCAGCTGGGGTGGGACAGCAGATGAAAAACTGTTTTTT
TRBV19	TRBD1	TRBJ2-1	once	CASSARGQALPNEQFF	TGTGCCAGTAGTGCGAGGGGACAGGCGCTTCCCAATGAGCAGTTCTTC
TRBV6-2/TRBV6-3	NA	TRBJ1-2	NA	CASSPQGPYGYTF	TGTGCCAGCAGCCCCCAGGGCCCCTATGGCTACACCTTC
TRBV19	NA	TRBJ1-1	NA	CASSIWIPGRATEAFF	TGTGCCAGTAGTATATGGATCCCAGGTCGAGCCACTGAAGCTTTCTTT
TRBV5-4	NA	TRBJ1-2	NA	CASSLQTQALYGYTF	TGTGCCAGCAGCCTCCAAACACAGGCGCTCTATGGCTACACCTTC
TRBV7-9	NA	TRBJ1-2	NA	CASSYRGSATMGYTF	TGTGCCAGCAGCTACCGCGGGTCAGCGACTATGGGCTACACCTTC
TRBV6-1	NA	TRBJ2-3	few	CASSGRTSSSTDTQYF	TGTGCCAGCAGTGGTAGAACTAGCAGTAGCACAGATACGCAGTATTTT
TRBV4-3	NA	TRBJ1-4	few	CASSQEVAEKLFF	TGCGCCAGCAGCCAAGAGGTAGCTGAAAAACTGTTTTTT
TRBV3-1/TRBV3-2	NA	TRBJ2-7	NA	CASSQLQGYEQYF	TGTGCCAGCAGCCAACTCCAGGGCTACGAGCAGTACTTC
TRBV2	TRBD1	TRBJ1-5	NA	CASIGGQGVQPQHF	TGTGCCAGCATAGGGGGACAGGGTGTTCAGCCCCAGCATTTT
TRBV7-2	NA	TRBJ1-5	NA	CASSLVGQNNQPQHF	TGTGCCAGCAGCTTAGTTGGGCAGAACAATCAGCCCCAGCATTTT
TRBV11-2	TRBD1	TRBJ1-4	NA	CASSLGGTAEKLFF	TGTGCCAGCAGCTTAGGGGGGACAGCCGAAAAACTGTTTTTT
TRBV5-1	TRBD1	TRBJ1-1	NA	CASSLGTGLNTEAFF	TGCGCCAGCAGCCTCGGGACAGGTTTGAACACTGAAGCTTTCTTT
TRBV5-4	NA	TRBJ2-7	NA	CASRPSGSYEQYF	TGTGCCAGCAGACCCTCCGGGAGCTACGAGCAGTACTTC
TRBV12-3/TRBV12-4	TRBD2	TRBJ2-5	NA	CASSLSAGTRHF	TGTGCCAGCAGTTTATCCGCCGGGACTAGGCACTTC
TRBV3-1/TRBV3-2	TRBD1	TRBJ1-4	NA	CASSQGGGTAEEKLFF	TGTGCCAGCAGCCAAGGCGGCGGGACAGCTGAGGAAAAACTGTTTTTT
TRBV10-3	NA	TRBJ1-2	NA	CAITMDSFYGYTF	TGTGCCATCACTATGGACAGTTTCTATGGCTACACCTTC
TRBV24-1	NA	TRBJ2-1	NA	CATNRTANSGGQFF	TGTGCCACAAACCGGACAGCCAACTCCGGCGGGCAGTTCTTC
TRBV27	NA	TRBJ2-5	NA	CASSLFGQTQETQYF	TGTGCCAGCAGTTTATTCGGACAGACACAAGAGACCCAGTACTTC
TRBV4-3	NA	TRBJ2-3	NA	CASSQEVADYSTDTQYF	TGCGCCAGCAGCCAAGAAGTCGCAGACTATAGCACAGATACGCAGTATTTT
TRBV11-2	NA	TRBJ1-6	NA	CASSQAGMNSPLHF	TGTGCCAGCAGCCAAGCAGGGATGAATTCACCCCTCCACTTT
TRBV11-2	NA	TRBJ1-1	NA	CASSLEGLRDTEAFF	TGTGCCAGCAGCTTAGAGGGTTTGCGGGACACTGAAGCTTTCTTT
TRBV12-3/TRBV12-4	NA	TRBJ1-2	NA	CASSLGPNYGYTF	TGTGCCAGCAGTTTAGGGCCTAACTATGGCTACACCTTC
TRBV3-1/TRBV3-2	NA	TRBJ1-1	NA	CASTEFGGTEAFF	TGTGCCAGCACCGAATTCGGGGGAACTGAAGCTTTCTTT
TRBV9	TRBD1	TRBJ1-2	NA	CASSVDRLNYGYTF	TGTGCCAGCAGCGTGGACAGGCTGAACTATGGCTACACCTTC
TRBV25-1	NA	TRBJ1-1	once	CASTAGTNTEAFF	TGTGCCAGCACAGCAGGTACGAACACTGAAGCTTTCTTT
TRBV4-2	TRBD2	TRBJ2-1	NA	CASSQDMRGSSYNEQFF	TGTGCCAGCAGCCAAGATATGCGGGGGAGCTCCTACAATGAGCAGTTCTTC
TRBV2	NA	TRBJ1-1	NA	CASTWGENTEAFF	TGTGCCAGCACATGGGGGGAAAACACTGAAGCTTTCTTT
TRBV6-5	NA	TRBJ1-3	NA	CASAGNGNTIYF	TGTGCCAGCGCCGGTAACGGAAACACCATATATTTT
TRBV29-1	NA	TRBJ2-7	NA	CSVSGDAAREQYF	TGCAGCGTTTCGGGGGATGCGGCTCGGGAGCAGTACTTC
TRBV4-3	TRBD1	TRBJ1-4	NA	CASSQGSTGGRLTNEKLFF	TGCGCCAGCAGCCAAGGGTCGACAGGGGGCCGCTTAACTAATGAAAAACTGTTTTTT
TRBV19	TRBD1	TRBJ1-5	NA	CASSDPGTGIGQPQHF	TGTGCCAGTAGTGACCCCGGGACAGGAATAGGCCAGCCCCAGCATTTT
TRBV6-6	NA	TRBJ2-1	NA	CASSSTGSYNEQFF	TGTGCCAGCAGCTCCACGGGGTCGTACAATGAGCAGTTCTTC
TRBV19	NA	TRBJ2-5	NA	CASSWQGTQETQYF	TGTGCCAGTAGTTGGCAGGGCACCCAAGAGACCCAGTACTTC
TRBV4-1	TRBD1	TRBJ1-5	NA	CASSQGQGADQPQHF	TGCGCCAGCAGCCAGGGACAGGGGGCCGATCAGCCCCAGCATTTT
TRBV6-2/TRBV6-3	TRBD2	TRBJ2-3	NA	CASSYTASGVTSTDTQYF	TGTGCCAGCAGTTATACCGCTAGCGGAGTCACTAGCACAGATACGCAGTATTTT
TRBV29-1	NA	TRBJ2-7	NA	CSVVVSADEQYF	TGCAGCGTTGTAGTATCAGCGGACGAGCAGTACTTC
TRBV5-1	TRBD2	TRBJ2-5	once	CASSSGLAGGSETQYF	TGCGCCAGCAGCTCCGGACTAGCGGGGGGGTCGGAGACCCAGTACTTC